The sequence of this TCR beta chain was determined in a study of blood T cell repertoires in COVID-19. The CDR3 consists of 15 residues. Germline V lookup: CDR1 MGHRA, CDR2 YSYEKL. Trimming at V came to 6 bases and at J to 7 bases, leaving 10 bases not matched to a gene. This clone turned up a few times. Profiled with immunoSEQ multiplex PCR; TCRdb holds only in-frame clones, not every one. The repertoire includes more than 250,000 clones, around 88% of them detected once, and over 6% sits in the top ten. The TCR originated in a woman between 40 and 50 years old who had recovered from COVID-19. V usage is TRBV4-1 and J usage is TRBJ2-7; TRBD2 aligns across 12 bases. Sequencing input: PBMCs or T cells enriched from blood (not recorded which). Here the CDR3 reads CASSPTTSGSSEQYF. For the CDR3, the DNA is TGCGCCAGCAGTCCTACGACTAGCGGGAGCAGTGAGCAGTACTTC.